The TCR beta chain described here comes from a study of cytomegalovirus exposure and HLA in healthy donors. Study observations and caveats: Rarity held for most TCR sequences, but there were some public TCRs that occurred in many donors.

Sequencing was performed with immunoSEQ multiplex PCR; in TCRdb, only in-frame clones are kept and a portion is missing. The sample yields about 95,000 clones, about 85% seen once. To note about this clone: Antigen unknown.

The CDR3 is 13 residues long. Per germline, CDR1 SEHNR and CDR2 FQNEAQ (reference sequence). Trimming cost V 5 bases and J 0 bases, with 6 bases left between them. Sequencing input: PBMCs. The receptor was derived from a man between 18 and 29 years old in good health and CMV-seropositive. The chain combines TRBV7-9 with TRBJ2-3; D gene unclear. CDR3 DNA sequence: TGTGCCAGCAGCCCTACGAGCACAGATACGCAGTATTTT. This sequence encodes CASSPTSTDTQYF.